This T cell receptor beta chain was recorded in a study of a mutant IDH1 vaccine in newly diagnosed glioma. Study-wide context: Most had both radiotherapy and temozolomide beforehand; others had only one.

V was clipped by 1 base and J by 7 bases, with 13 bases between them. The CDR3 is 15 residues long. The germline CDR1 and CDR2 sequences are MNHNS and SASEGT. Repertoires were generated with immunoSEQ multiplex PCR, while TCRdb's copy carries only in-frame clones and drops some. Seen here are under 35,000 clones, around 80% observed once, and the top ten hold roughly 19%. Sample time point: baseline, week 1 (first vaccination visit). Treatment given: pre-vaccination baseline after standard-of-care therapy. The rearrangement joins TRBV6-1 to TRBJ1-4; no clear D. This specimen consisted of PBMCs, obtained from a glioma patient treated with radiotherapy, temozolomide or both. The sequence was obtained from a man aged 25-45 years with glioma. The CDR3 bases are TGTGCCAGCAGTGAAGGCTCGAGGTGGGGTGAAAAACTGTTTTTT. Protein product: CASSEGSRWGEKLFF.